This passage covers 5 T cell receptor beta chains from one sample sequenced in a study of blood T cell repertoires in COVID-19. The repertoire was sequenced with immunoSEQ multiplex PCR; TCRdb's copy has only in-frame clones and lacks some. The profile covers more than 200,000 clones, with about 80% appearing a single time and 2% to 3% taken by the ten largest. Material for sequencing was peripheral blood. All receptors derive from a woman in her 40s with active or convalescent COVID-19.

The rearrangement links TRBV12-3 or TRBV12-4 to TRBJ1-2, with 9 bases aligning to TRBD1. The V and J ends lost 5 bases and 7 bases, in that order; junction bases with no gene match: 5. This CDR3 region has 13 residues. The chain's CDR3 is CASSTGTGFGYTF. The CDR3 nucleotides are TGTGCCAGCAGTACCGGGACAGGGTTTGGCTACACCTTC.

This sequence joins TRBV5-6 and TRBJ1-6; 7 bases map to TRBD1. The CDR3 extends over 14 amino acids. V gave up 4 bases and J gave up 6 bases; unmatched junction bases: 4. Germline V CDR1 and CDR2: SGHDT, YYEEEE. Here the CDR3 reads CASSQTGFNSPLHF. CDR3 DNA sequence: TGTGCCAGCAGCCAGACAGGGTTTAATTCACCCCTCCACTTT.

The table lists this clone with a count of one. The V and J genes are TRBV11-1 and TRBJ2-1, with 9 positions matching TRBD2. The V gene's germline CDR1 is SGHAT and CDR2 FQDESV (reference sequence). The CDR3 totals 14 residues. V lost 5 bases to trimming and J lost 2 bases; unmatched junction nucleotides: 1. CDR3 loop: CASSAGGAYNEQFF. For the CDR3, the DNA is TGTGCCAGCAGCGCGGGGGGGGCCTACAATGAGCAGTTCTTC.

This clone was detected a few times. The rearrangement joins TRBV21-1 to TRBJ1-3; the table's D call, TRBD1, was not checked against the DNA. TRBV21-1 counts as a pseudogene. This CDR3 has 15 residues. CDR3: CASSKGQSSGNTIYF. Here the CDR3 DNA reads TGTGCCAGCAGCAAGGGACAGAGCTCTGGAAACACCATATATTTT.

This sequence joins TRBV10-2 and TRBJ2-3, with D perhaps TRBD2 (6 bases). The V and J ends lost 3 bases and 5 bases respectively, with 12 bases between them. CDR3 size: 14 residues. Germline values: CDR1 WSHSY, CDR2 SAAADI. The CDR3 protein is CASSDASEGDTQYF. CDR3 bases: TGCGCCAGCAGTGATGCTAGCGAAGGAGATACGCAGTATTTT.